This is a list of T cell receptor beta chains from one sample in a study of T cells after yellow fever vaccination. A single record per CDR3 protein comes from TCRdb applying MiXCR to the 5' RACE reads. Of just under 600,000 distinct CDR3 sequences in the sample, roughly 14% were seen once. Sequenced here: PBMCs, sampled on the day of the yellow fever booster vaccination. The receptors were gathered from a man aged 25-45 years who received the YFV17D yellow fever vaccine. Both conserved end residues are part of each CDR3. The order of the fields is clone size, J gene, V gene, D gene, CDR3 DNA, CDR3 protein. The D gene is left open where the match is weak. Clone size, where shown, is once, few, many, or a class for clones that have expanded.

. | TRBJ2-1 | TRBV6-5 | TRBD2 | TGTGCCAGCAGTTACATTGCGGGAGCCTACAATGAGCAGTTCTTC | CASSYIAGAYNEQFF
. | TRBJ1-4 | TRBV20-1 | . | TGCAGTGCTAGCTGGGGCCAGGGGGAAAAACTGTTTTTT | CSASWGQGEKLFF
. | TRBJ2-3 | TRBV29-1 | . | TGCAGCGTTGAAGATCTCGTAGGCTCTAGCACAGATACGCAGTATTTT | CSVEDLVGSSTDTQYF
. | TRBJ2-7 | TRBV19 | . | TGTGCCAGTAGTATTGGCGGGACAGCCTACGAGCAGTACTTC | CASSIGGTAYEQYF
. | TRBJ2-7 | TRBV12-3/TRBV12-4 | . | TGTGCCAGCAGTTTTGGCCGACCAGTAGAGCAGTACTTC | CASSFGRPVEQYF
. | TRBJ2-7 | TRBV12-3/TRBV12-4 | . | TGTGCCAGCGCCCAGTCCGGGGCAGGGACGTACGAGCAGTACTTC | CASAQSGAGTYEQYF
few | TRBJ1-5 | TRBV5-1 | . | TGCGCCAGCAGCTTGGTTATCGGTCAGCCCCAGCATTTT | CASSLVIGQPQHF
. | TRBJ2-3 | TRBV10-3 | . | TGTGCCATCGGGGAGCCCCAGCAGGTCAGCACAGATACGCAGTATTTT | CAIGEPQQVSTDTQYF
. | TRBJ2-7 | TRBV7-9 | . | TGTGCCAGCAGCTTAGCGCATTCCTACGAGCAGTACTTC | CASSLAHSYEQYF
few | TRBJ2-3 | TRBV20-1 | . | TGCAGTGCTAGTTCCATAGGGATTTATACAGATACGCAGTATTTT | CSASSIGIYTDTQYF
. | TRBJ2-1 | TRBV29-1 | TRBD1 | TGCAGCGTTGAAGAACCCCGGACAGGGAGTCTGGGGCAGTTCTTC | CSVEEPRTGSLGQFF
. | TRBJ2-1 | TRBV2 | . | TGTGCCAGCAGTGGGCAGCTTCCTGAGCTGTTCTTC | CASSGQLPELFF
. | TRBJ2-3 | TRBV7-2 | . | TGTGCCAGCAGCTTAGCGTTGAGGCCAGATACGCAGTATTTT | CASSLALRPDTQYF
. | TRBJ2-5 | TRBV24-1 | . | TGTGCCACCAGTCGGGGGGCCCAAGAGACCCAGTACTTC | CATSRGAQETQYF
. | TRBJ2-7 | TRBV12-3/TRBV12-4 | TRBD1 | TGTGCCAGCAGTTTAGAGGACAGGGGCGAGCAGTACTTC | CASSLEDRGEQYF
few | TRBJ2-5 | TRBV30 | . | TGTGCCTGGAGTGACACAGGGGGGGCACGAGAGACCCAGTACTTC | CAWSDTGGARETQYF